This passage covers 30 T cell receptor beta chains from one sample sequenced in a study of CD8+ T cells in alopecia areata. Extraction of RNA preceded its reverse transcription into cDNA, which served as the sequencing template. Sequencing used immunoSEQ multiplex PCR; TCRdb keeps in-frame clones, though not all of them. This table holds about 210,000 clones, approximately 45% found once. Regarding treatment: oral pan-JAK inhibitor, 5-10 mg twice daily. Sequencing used CD4+ T cells sorted from blood, obtained around week 37, from a patient treated with tofacitinib. The receptors come from a human donor with alopecia areata.

This chain uses TRBV6-5 with TRBJ2-3; D is undetermined. Germline CDR1 is MNHEY and CDR2 is SVGAGI. This CDR3 contains 14 residues. V lost 2 bases and J lost 0, with 6 bases in between. The chain's CDR3 is CASSYKESTDTQYF. CDR3 bases: TGTGCCAGCAGTTACAAGGAAAGCACAGATACGCAGTATTTT.

The gene calls are TRBV27 and TRBJ2-5, with 14 nucleotides matching TRBD2. Germline V lookup: CDR1 MNHEY, CDR2 SMNVEV (reference sequence). J gave up 2 bases and V 6 bases, and 14 bases lay outside the gene matches. This CDR3 has 19 amino acids. The CDR3 spells CASRTNLPGLAGEQETQYF. CDR3 DNA sequence: TGTGCCAGCAGGACCAATCTCCCGGGACTAGCGGGAGAACAAGAGACCCAGTACTTC.

The chain couples TRBV2 to TRBJ2-1; 11 nucleotides agree with TRBD2. This CDR3 region has 16 residues. The trim removed 5 bases at V and 7 bases at J, leaving 10 bases unmatched. The germline CDR1 and CDR2 sequences are SNHLY and FYNNEI. DNA of the CDR3: TGTGCCAGCAGTTCCTTGGGGACTAGCGGTAAAAATGAGCAGTTCTTC. This sequence encodes CASSSLGTSGKNEQFF.

CDR3 region: CATAGTSGPYEQYF. The CDR3 coding sequence is TGTGCCACGGCCGGGACTAGCGGACCCTACGAGCAGTACTTC. J is TRBJ2-7 and V is TRBV6-5; 11 bases align to TRBD2. The trim removed 10 bases at V and 2 bases at J, leaving 7 bases unmatched. Germline values: CDR1 MNHEY, CDR2 SVGAGI. The CDR3 runs to 14 residues.

This clone showed up just a few times. The chain combines TRBV14 with TRBJ2-7; tentative D call: TRBD1 (5 bases). The V and J ends lost 4 bases and 4 bases respectively, with 11 bases between them. Per the germline V gene, CDR1 is SGHDN and CDR2 is FVKESK. This CDR3 is built from 13 residues. The CDR3 coding sequence is TGTGCCAGCAGCCCCAAAGACAGTTACGAGCAGTACTTC. Residues: CASSPKDSYEQYF.

This CDR3 is CASSYSIAGPDTQYF. CDR3 DNA sequence: TGTGCCAGCAGTTACTCGATCGCGGGGCCAGATACGCAGTATTTT. V is TRBV6-5 and J is TRBJ2-3, with a possible D match to TRBD2 (6 bases). Trimming left V 0 bases short and J 4 bases short, with 11 bases between. CDR1 is MNHEY and CDR2 is SVGAGI in the germline V gene. The CDR3 has 15 residues.

As concerns this clone: The junction differs from germline at one of its ends, possibly a read error. V is TRBV7-2 and J is TRBJ2-4, with 9 bases matching TRBD1. Germline values: CDR1 SGHTA, CDR2 FQGNSA. The CDR3 covers 13 residues. Here the CDR3 DNA reads TGTGCCAGCAGCTTAGGGGGACAGGGTTCGATACATTTC. Residues: CASSLGGQGSIHF.

This clone was counted a few times. This chain links TRBV5-8 with TRBJ2-1; tentatively, D is TRBD2 (5 bases). The germline V gene has CDR1 SGHTS and CDR2 YDEGEE. The CDR3 loop spans 15 amino acids. V was pared by 0 bases and J by 4 bases, with 11 bases between. CDR3 sequence reads: CASSLGGESYNEQFF. CDR3 nucleotides: TGTGCCAGCAGCTTGGGTGGGGAGAGTTACAATGAGCAGTTCTTC.

This clone was detected once. Different DNA sequences within this sample yield the same CDR3. The rearrangement uses TRBV29-1 and TRBJ2-2; D uncertain. Per germline, CDR1 SQVTM and CDR2 ANQGSEA. Trimming left V 6 bases short and J 3 bases short, with 5 bases between. The CDR3 spans 11 residues. The CDR3 DNA reads TGCAGCGTCGATTACACCGGGGAGCTGTTTTTT. Encoded protein: CSVDYTGELFF.

The chain combines TRBV27 with TRBJ1-1, with D possibly matching TRBD1 (5 bases). V was cut by 10 bases and J by 4 bases, with 19 bases left in between. The CDR3 spans 14 residues. CDR1 MNHEY and CDR2 SMNVEV come from the germline V gene (reference sequence). CDR3 sequence: CATRPDRNTTEAFF. The CDR3 region has the DNA TGTGCCACAAGACCTGACAGAAATACCACTGAAGCTTTCTTT.

This clone has just a few counts. The chain uses TRBV15 and TRBJ2-2, with 8 positions matching TRBD1. There are 14 residues in the CDR3. Germline-derived CDR1 and CDR2 are LNHNV and YYDKDF (reference sequence). V trimming: 3 bases; J trimming: 6 bases; junction bases outside the gene matches: 3. CDR3 in DNA: TGTGCCACCAGCAGGGACAGGGTTCCCGGGGAGCTGTTTTTT. It specifies CATSRDRVPGELFF. The full variable domain, completed using reference TRBV15 and TRBJ2-2, is DAMVIQNPRYQVTQFGKPVTLSCSQTLNHNVMYWYQQKSSQAPKLLFHYYDKDFNNEADTPDNFQSRRPNTSFCFLDIRSPGLGDTAMYLCATSRDRVPGELFFGEGSRLTVL.

This chain uses TRBV25-1 with TRBJ2-3; 10 positions match TRBD2. Trimming cost V 0 bases and J 2 bases; bases outside gene matches: 2. CDR1 is MGHDK and CDR2 is SYGVNS in the germline V gene. This CDR3 is 16 amino acids long. CDR3 residues: CASSEYLAGATDTQYF. CDR3 bases: TGTGCCAGCAGTGAATACCTAGCGGGAGCCACAGATACGCAGTATTTT.

V is TRBV5-1 and J is TRBJ2-2, with D possibly matching TRBD2 (7 bases). Per germline, CDR1 SGHRS and CDR2 YFSETQ. This CDR3 has 16 residues. The germline V and J ends were trimmed by 1 base and 0 bases, with 10 bases remaining between them. The CDR3 spells CASSLRGGPNTGELFF. As DNA, the CDR3 is TGCGCCAGCAGCTTGCGCGGGGGCCCGAACACCGGGGAGCTGTTTTTT.

The rearrangement links TRBV25-1 to TRBJ2-5, with D maybe TRBD2 (5 bases). This CDR3 region has 16 residues. V was pared by 3 bases and J by 1 base, with 15 bases between. The germline CDR1 and CDR2 sequences are MGHDK and SYGVNS. CDR3 DNA: TGTGCCAGCAGTGACGCCGGCTTAGCGATCCAAGAGACCCAGTACTTC. Its translation is CASSDAGLAIQETQYF.

This clone was counted only a few times. The rearrangement joins TRBV7-2 to TRBJ2-7; 9 nucleotides align to TRBD2. The V segment lost 1 base and the J segment 6 bases; nucleotides outside the gene matches: 4. CDR1 and CDR2 (germline): SGHTA, FQGNSA. This CDR3 contains 14 residues. CDR3 protein: CASSLDGGRAEQYF. The DNA of the CDR3 is TGTGCCAGCAGCTTAGATGGCGGGAGGGCCGAGCAGTACTTC.

The chain links TRBV4-1 to TRBJ2-3, with unresolved D. There are 14 residues in the CDR3. Germline assignment: CDR1 MGHRA and CDR2 YSYEKL. V lost 0 bases and J lost 6, with 10 bases in between. CDR3 sequence reads: CASSQERLPDTQYF. CDR3 nucleotides: TGCGCCAGCAGCCAAGAAAGGTTACCCGATACGCAGTATTTT.

The V and J genes are TRBV7-8 and TRBJ2-7; D uncertain. This CDR3 has 11 residues. Germline V CDR1 and CDR2: SGHVS, FQNEAQ. Between the trimmed V and J ends, which lost 5 bases and 1 base, there was a span of 3 bases. Here the CDR3 reads CASSASYEQYF. CDR3 bases: TGTGCCAGCAGCGCGTCCTACGAGCAGTACTTC.

The gene calls are TRBV11-2 and TRBJ2-1, with TRBD2 as a possible D gene (6 bases). Deletions cut 3 bases from V and 9 bases from J, with 6 bases between. Per the germline V gene, CDR1 is SGHAT and CDR2 is FQNNGV. The CDR3 has 11 amino acids. The CDR3 spells CASSLGGEQFF. CDR3 nucleotide sequence: TGTGCCAGCAGCTTGGGGGGTGAGCAGTTCTTC.

This chain uses TRBV20-1 with TRBJ1-2, with D tentatively TRBD1 (5 bases). V lost 7 bases and J 4 bases, leaving 10 bases between the germline ends. The V gene's germline CDR1 is DFQATT and CDR2 SNEGSKA (reference sequence). CDR3 length: 11 residues. The CDR3 bases are TGCAGTGTTAACGGGGGCTATGGCTACACCTTC. Amino acid sequence: CSVNGGYGYTF.

At least ten counts were recorded for this clone. This rearrangement joins TRBV5-1 to TRBJ2-7, with TRBD1 identical over 9 bases. The trim removed 2 bases at V and 2 bases at J, leaving 5 bases unmatched. Per the germline V gene, CDR1 is SGHRS and CDR2 is YFSETQ. The CDR3 loop spans 15 amino acids. CDR3 DNA sequence: TGCGCCAGCAGCTTCAACAGGGGGCCAACCTACGAGCAGTACTTC. It codes for CASSFNRGPTYEQYF.

This chain joins TRBV5-1 and TRBJ2-7, with 9 bases fitting TRBD2. The ends lost 4 bases at V and 5 bases at J; junction bases unmatched: 10. Germline-derived CDR1 and CDR2 are SGHRS and YFSETQ. The CDR3 loop spans 15 amino acids. This chain's CDR3 is CASSRRDSGSNEQYF. CDR3 sequence (DNA): TGCGCCAGCAGCCGGCGGGATAGCGGGAGCAACGAGCAGTACTTC.

The table lists this clone with a few counts. The V and J genes are TRBV29-1 and TRBJ1-1, with D possibly matching TRBD1 (6 bases). The CDR3 contains 12 residues. Trimming pared 7 bases from V and 4 bases from J, leaving 13 bases between. The germline CDR1 and CDR2 sequences are SQVTM and ANQGSEA. DNA of the CDR3: TGCAGCGCGGAGGGGGTAGGCACTGAAGCTTTCTTT. Its protein is CSAEGVGTEAFF.

The chain has TRBV5-1 and TRBJ2-7, with D possibly matching TRBD2 (5 bases). Trimming left V 2 bases short and J 3 bases short, with 9 bases between. The germline CDR1 and CDR2 sequences are SGHRS and YFSETQ. The CDR3 is 13 residues long. The CDR3 here is CASSFTSLYEQYF. Written as DNA, the CDR3 is TGCGCCAGCAGCTTCACTAGTCTCTACGAGCAGTACTTC.

This clone was detected a few times. The chain combines TRBV7-2 with TRBJ2-5, with 14 bases that match TRBD2. Per the germline V gene, CDR1 is SGHTA and CDR2 is FQGNSA. The CDR3 runs to 14 residues. After removal of 5 bases from V and 9 bases from J, the junction contained 5 bases not matched to a gene. The CDR3 here is CASSTGLAGAAQYF. The DNA for the CDR3 is TGTGCCAGCAGCACGGGACTAGCGGGAGCGGCCCAGTACTTC.

The chain combines TRBV6-5 with TRBJ1-3; 8 bases map to TRBD1. Germline V gives CDR1 MNHEY, CDR2 SVGAGI. The V and J ends lost 4 bases and 1 base, in that order; junction bases with no gene match: 6. The CDR3 consists of 16 residues. In nucleotides, the CDR3 is TGTGCCAGCAGTTCGCAGGGGGCTGTGTCTGGAAACACCATATATTTT. Its translation is CASSSQGAVSGNTIYF.

The chain uses TRBV29-1 and TRBJ1-5; tentative D call: TRBD1 (6 bases). Germline loops: CDR1 SQVTM, CDR2 ANQGSEA. Trimming took 6 bases from V and 8 from J, leaving 17 bases between them. The CDR3 totals 13 residues. The CDR3 loop reads CSVEWEQGKPQHF. DNA of the CDR3: TGCAGCGTCGAATGGGAGCAGGGGAAGCCCCAGCATTTT.

The rearrangement uses TRBV9 and TRBJ2-7; the match to TRBD1 covers 8 bases. Germline CDR1 is SGDLS and CDR2 is YYNGEE. There are 14 residues in the CDR3. Losses at the gene ends were 1 base for V and 9 bases for J; bases not matched to a gene: 9. The CDR3 loop is CASSVSAGGAGQYF. The CDR3 DNA sequence: TGTGCCAGCAGCGTATCGGCAGGGGGCGCGGGGCAGTACTTC.

The chain is built from TRBV4-3 and TRBJ1-1; D is unresolved. Trimming took off 0 bases at V and 1 base at J, with 9 bases between the two ends. CDR3 length: 15 residues. The germline CDR1 and CDR2 sequences are LGHNA and YSLEER. The CDR3 spells CASSQDSNRNTEAFF. Here the CDR3 DNA reads TGCGCCAGCAGCCAAGACAGCAACAGGAACACTGAAGCTTTCTTT.

This chain connects TRBV2 to TRBJ2-7; D perhaps matches TRBD2 (5 bases). This CDR3 has 14 residues. The V and J ends lost 4 bases and 0 bases respectively, with 10 bases between them. The germline V gene encodes CDR1 SNHLY and CDR2 FYNNEI. CDR3: CASSVEVSSYEQYF. CDR3 sequence (DNA): TGTGCCAGCAGTGTGGAGGTTAGCTCCTACGAGCAGTACTTC.

This clone was observed a few times. One end of the junction is discordant with germline, which a read error may explain. This chain connects TRBV4-3 to TRBJ2-6; D not resolved. Germline V CDR1 and CDR2: LGHNA, YSLEER. The CDR3 has 15 amino acids. The CDR3 coding sequence is TGCGCCAGCACCCAAACGGACTCTGGGGCCAACGTCCTGACTTTC. Translating gives CASTQTDSGANVLTF.